These 25 T cell receptor beta chains originate from one sample sequenced in a study of CD8+ T cells in alopecia areata. RNA, once extracted, was reverse transcribed into cDNA for use as the sequencing template. Clones were read by immunoSEQ multiplex PCR, and TCRdb kept only the in-frame ones, dropping some. This sample has over 85,000 clones, with about 45% found just once. The sample was CD4+ T cells sorted from blood. The origin of the receptors is a human donor with alopecia areata.

This clone was picked up a small number of times. V usage is TRBV6-6 and J usage is TRBJ2-7; 8 bases map to TRBD2. V lost 0 bases and J lost 5; bases outside the gene matches: 6. The CDR3 length is 15 residues. Germline V gene lookup returns CDR1 MNHNY and CDR2 SVGAGI (reference sequence). CDR3 coding DNA: TGTGCCAGCAGTTACTCGCGGGGGGCTCAGGACGAGCAGTACTTC. It encodes CASSYSRGAQDEQYF.

This sequence joins TRBV29-1 and TRBJ2-3, with no clear D. This CDR3 contains 14 residues. V was shortened by 1 base and J by 5 bases, with 13 bases between the two germline ends. Germline loops: CDR1 SQVTM, CDR2 ANQGSEA. The CDR3 loop reads CSVEVGVRVDTQYF. CDR3 DNA sequence: TGCAGCGTTGAAGTAGGCGTCCGAGTAGATACGCAGTATTTT.

This clone was seen only a few times. Distinct nucleotide sequences in the sample also encode this CDR3. The chain employs TRBV29-1 and TRBJ1-1; D is uncertain. Trimming took off 6 bases at V and 0 bases at J, with 5 bases between the two ends. This CDR3 is built from 11 residues. CDR1 is SQVTM, CDR2 ANQGSEA, per germline. The CDR3 is CSVAVNTEAFF. The CDR3 region has the DNA TGCAGCGTGGCAGTGAACACTGAAGCTTTCTTT.

The chain is built from TRBV6-5 and TRBJ2-5, with a possible D match to TRBD1 (5 bases). From germline, CDR1 is MNHEY and CDR2 SVGAGI. This CDR3 has 11 amino acids. V was clipped by 6 bases and J by 6 bases, with 8 bases between them. In nucleotides, the CDR3 is TGTGCCAGCAGACAGGCACAGACCCAGTACTTC. Its translation: CASRQAQTQYF.

This clone was detected only once. This chain joins TRBV29-1 and TRBJ1-4; no clear D gene. Deletions cut 6 bases from V and 4 bases from J, with 12 bases between. Germline values: CDR1 SQVTM, CDR2 ANQGSEA. The CDR3 contains 13 residues. This CDR3 reads CSVTTAFNEKLFF. The CDR3 bases are TGCAGCGTCACGACGGCGTTTAATGAAAAACTGTTTTTT. The entire variable domain, with the rest obtained from reference TRBV29-1 and TRBJ1-4, is as follows: SAVISQKPSRDICQRGTSLTIQCQVDSQVTMMFWYRQQPGQSLTLIATANQGSEATYESGFVIDKFPISRPNLTFSTLTVSNMSPEDSSIYLCSVTTAFNEKLFFGSGTQLSVL.

This clone was seen a handful of times. This CDR3 is also generated by other DNA sequences in the sample. V and J are TRBV30 and TRBJ2-7; no clear D gene. CDR3 length: 11 amino acids. Trimming pared 1 base from V and 1 base from J, leaving 2 bases between. The germline V gene encodes CDR1 GTSNPN and CDR2 SVGIG (reference sequence). The CDR3 nucleotides are TGTGCCTGGAGTGGGTCCTACGAGCAGTACTTC. Its protein product is CAWSGSYEQYF.

This clone has only a few counts. The chain combines TRBV5-6 with TRBJ2-2, with unresolved D. Germline V gene lookup returns CDR1 SGHDT and CDR2 YYEEEE. CDR3 size: 13 residues. V was clipped by 0 bases and J by 4 bases, with 4 bases between them. DNA for the CDR3: TGTGCCAGCAGCTTGGACAGCACCGGGGAGCTGTTTTTT. Translating it yields CASSLDSTGELFF.

The genes are TRBV6-6 and TRBJ2-3; 8 bases match TRBD1. With V trimmed by 6 bases and J by 0 bases, 5 bases remained unmatched. This CDR3 region has 15 residues. Germline V lookup: CDR1 MNHNY, CDR2 SVGAGI (reference sequence). The chain's CDR3 is CASSDRGSSTDTQYF. DNA of the CDR3: TGTGCCAGCAGCGACAGGGGAAGTAGCACAGATACGCAGTATTTT.

The chain joins TRBV10-3 to TRBJ2-5; D is unclear. CDR1 ENHRY and CDR2 SYGVKD come from the germline V gene. Trimming pared 0 bases from V and 1 base from J, leaving 3 bases between. The CDR3 length is 13 residues. The CDR3 spells CAISESSQETQYF. The CDR3 bases are TGTGCCATCAGTGAGTCATCCCAAGAGACCCAGTACTTC.

This clone showed up just a few times. The chain has TRBV29-1 and TRBJ2-1; D not resolved. The CDR3 contains 11 residues. Trimming stripped 5 bases from V and 4 bases from J, with 6 bases between. Per germline, CDR1 SQVTM and CDR2 ANQGSEA. The CDR3: CSVPNYNEQFF. CDR3 nucleotide sequence: TGCAGCGTTCCCAATTACAATGAGCAGTTCTTC.

This clone has more than one count but fewer than ten. The chain links TRBV30 to TRBJ2-2; D unresolved. V was trimmed by 3 bases and J by 3 bases, leaving 8 bases between them. This CDR3 has 13 amino acids. Germline-derived CDR1 and CDR2 are GTSNPN and SVGIG (reference sequence). The CDR3: CAWRQTYTGELFF. Here the CDR3 DNA reads TGTGCCTGGAGGCAGACCTACACCGGGGAGCTGTTTTTT.

The chain couples TRBV7-2 to TRBJ2-2, with TRBD2 as a possible D gene (6 bases). CDR3 size: 13 residues. V lost 5 bases, J lost 7 bases, and 11 bases lay in between. Germline CDR1 is SGHTA and CDR2 is FQGNSA. The DNA of the CDR3 is TGTGCCAGCAGCCCTTTGCGGGGCGGGGAGCTGTTTTTT. This codes for CASSPLRGGELFF.

In this sample, this clone turned up a few times. The rearrangement joins TRBV29-1 to TRBJ2-1; tentative D call: TRBD2 (5 bases). Germline V lookup: CDR1 SQVTM, CDR2 ANQGSEA. There are 13 residues in the CDR3. Trimming removed 4 bases at V and 9 bases at J, with 16 bases between. The CDR3 sequence is CSVGAPSSGEQFF. DNA for the CDR3: TGCAGCGTTGGAGCTCCTAGCTCGGGTGAGCAGTTCTTC.

The rearrangement uses TRBV29-1 and TRBJ2-1; D ambiguous. CDR3 length: 10 residues. Germline CDR1 SQVTM, CDR2 ANQGSEA. The CDR3 bases are TGCAGTGCCGCCCACAATGAGCAGTTCTTC. It is translated as CSAAHNEQFF.

The V and J genes are TRBV29-1 and TRBJ1-2; D uncertain. This CDR3 spans 13 amino acids. Looked up from germline, CDR1 is SQVTM and CDR2 is ANQGSEA. V shed 8 bases and J shed 6 bases, with 19 bases lying between them. The CDR3 loop reads CSPTSGVGNGYTF. The CDR3 DNA reads as TGCAGCCCCACCTCAGGAGTCGGGAATGGCTACACCTTC.

There are a few counts of this clone. The chain is built from TRBV29-1 and TRBJ2-1; 11 bases fit TRBD1. Germline V gives CDR1 SQVTM, CDR2 ANQGSEA. The CDR3 covers 14 residues. The V gene end was trimmed by 4 bases and the J gene end by 11 bases; junction bases not matched to a gene: 10. This CDR3 is CSVGASGTGGKQFF. In DNA, the CDR3 is TGCAGCGTTGGGGCAAGCGGGACAGGGGGGAAGCAGTTCTTC.

The genes are TRBV29-1 and TRBJ1-1; D ambiguous. The CDR3 extends over 15 amino acids. CDR1 and CDR2 from the germline V gene are SQVTM and ANQGSEA. Trimming took 4 bases from V and 2 from J, leaving 17 bases between them. The chain's CDR3 is CSVGRRLQLNTEAFF. As DNA, the CDR3 is TGCAGCGTTGGCAGGCGCCTGCAGTTAAACACTGAAGCTTTCTTT.

This rearrangement joins TRBV20-1 to TRBJ2-3; 7 bases agree with TRBD2. J gave up 11 bases and V 5 bases, and 4 bases lay outside the gene matches. CDR1 DFQATT and CDR2 SNEGSKA come from the germline V gene (reference sequence). The CDR3 consists of 10 residues. The CDR3 is CSAWRERQYF. CDR3 coding DNA: TGCAGTGCTTGGCGGGAGAGGCAGTATTTT.

V and J are TRBV6-5 and TRBJ1-5; no definite D call. V was pared by 6 bases and J by 2 bases, with 14 bases between. CDR1 is MNHEY, CDR2 SVGAGI, per germline. The CDR3 contains 15 residues. CDR3 in DNA: TGTGCCAGCAGAGAACTCAGCCAGGGCAATCAGCCCCAGCATTTT. Amino acid sequence: CASRELSQGNQPQHF.

The chain joins TRBV30 to TRBJ1-5; TRBD1 is a possible D gene (5 bases). The CDR3 is 15 residues long. Trimming pared 0 bases from V and 3 bases from J, leaving 12 bases between. Germline CDR1 and CDR2: GTSNPN and SVGIG (reference sequence). CDR3 sequence: CAWSVPDRYNQPQHF. The CDR3 nucleotides are TGTGCCTGGAGTGTCCCCGACAGATACAATCAGCCCCAGCATTTT. Drawing the rest from reference TRBV30 and TRBJ1-5, the complete variable domain is SQTIHQWPATLVQPVGSPLSLECTVEGTSNPNLYWYRQAAGRGLQLLFYSVGIGQISSEVPQNLSASRPQDRQFILSSKKLLLSDSGFYLCAWSVPDRYNQPQHFGDGTRLSIL.

This chain connects TRBV29-1 to TRBJ2-3; TRBD2 matches at 10 bases. From germline, CDR1 is SQVTM and CDR2 ANQGSEA. V lost 7 bases, J lost 7 bases, and 8 bases stayed unmatched. The CDR3 spans 13 residues. CDR3 in DNA: TGCAGCGCGGAAGGACTAGCGGAGAATACGCAGTATTTT. Protein product: CSAEGLAENTQYF.

The genes are TRBV29-1 and TRBJ2-7, with a weak D call TRBD2 (6 bases). The germline gives CDR1 SQVTM, CDR2 ANQGSEA. V was shortened by 7 bases and J by 0 bases, with 16 bases between the two germline ends. This CDR3 is 14 amino acids long. The CDR3 nucleotides read TGCAGCGCCGGAGGGGTCCAGGGCTCCTACGAGCAGTACTTC. This sequence encodes CSAGGVQGSYEQYF.

V and J are TRBV29-1 and TRBJ2-7, with D possibly being TRBD1 or TRBD2 (5 bases each). Germline assignment: CDR1 SQVTM and CDR2 ANQGSEA. The CDR3 runs to 13 residues. With 1 base removed from V and 9 bases from J, the gap between germline ends came to 16 bases. The CDR3 nucleotides read TGCAGCGTTGAAGTGGGGACCTCACGGAGGCAGTACTTC. Translating gives CSVEVGTSRRQYF.

This clone occurred a few times. The J gene is TRBJ2-1, the V gene TRBV30, with TRBD1 identical over 9 bases. The germline CDR1 and CDR2 sequences are GTSNPN and SVGIG (reference sequence). The junction had 8 bases not matched to a gene; V was cut back by 8 bases and J by 3 bases. The CDR3 covers 14 residues. The CDR3 spells CAGSRDRVYNEQFF. In nucleotides, the CDR3 is TGTGCCGGCTCCCGGGACAGGGTCTACAATGAGCAGTTCTTC.

The chain employs TRBV30 and TRBJ1-1; the D is unclear. The germline V gene encodes CDR1 GTSNPN and CDR2 SVGIG (reference sequence). V was pared by 2 bases and J by 7 bases, with 11 bases between. This CDR3 contains 12 residues. DNA for the CDR3: TGTGCCTGGAGTTTCCTTCCAGGTGAAGCTTTCTTT. Translation gives CAWSFLPGEAFF. The complete variable domain, with remaining parts taken from reference TRBV30 and TRBJ1-1, reads SQTIHQWPATLVQPVGSPLSLECTVEGTSNPNLYWYRQAAGRGLQLLFYSVGIGQISSEVPQNLSASRPQDRQFILSSKKLLLSDSGFYLCAWSFLPGEAFFGQGTRLTVV.